This T cell receptor beta chain was sequenced for a study of shared clonotypes between healthy human individuals. Study details: Each donor had three CD4 naive, three CD4 memory, two CD8 naive and one CD8 memory plate. Overall study results and limits: Rarefaction exposed incomplete sorted-subset sequencing despite large depth.

Only CD45RO-negative cells positively selected for CCR7 counted as naive CD8 cells, so terminally differentiated effector memory CD45RA+ cells were excluded. V lost 0 bases, J lost 6 bases, and 8 bases lay in between. The germline V gene has CDR1 MNHNY and CDR2 SVGAGI (reference sequence). CDR3 length: 13 residues. This clone appeared a few times. The antigen is not known. Libraries were prepared by immunoSEQ multiplex PCR; TCRdb keeps only in-frame clonotypes and omits some of them. The sample has more than 2 million clones, about 94% seen once. This sequence joins TRBV6-6 and TRBJ1-2; D is unresolved. The material sequenced was naive CD8+ T cells sorted from blood. The source is a man younger than 30 in good health. CDR3 DNA sequence: TGTGCCAGCAGTTACTCCATCGGCGATGGCTACACCTTC. It yields the protein CASSYSIGDGYTF.